Shown below are 17 T cell receptor beta chains from a single sample sequenced in a study of cytomegalovirus exposure and HLA in healthy donors. Both 60 Vbeta primers and 13 Jbeta primers went into the PCR. TCRdb's table, derived via immunoSEQ multiplex PCR, lists solely in-frame clones and lacks some. This table has 90,000 to 140,000 clones, 83% appearing once. Sequenced input: PBMCs. The receptor source for this set is a young man in good health and CMV-seronegative.

The chain uses TRBV5-1 and TRBJ1-1; 9 nucleotides match TRBD1. The CDR3 totals 14 residues. Germline V gene lookup returns CDR1 SGHRS and CDR2 YFSETQ. The ends lost 0 bases at V and 5 bases at J; junction bases unmatched: 2. CDR3 residues: CASSLGTGATEAFF. CDR3 nucleotides: TGCGCCAGCAGCTTGGGGACAGGGGCGACTGAAGCTTTCTTT.

The chain is built from TRBV4-1 and TRBJ2-7, with a weak D call TRBD1 (6 bases). The CDR3 length is 17 residues. V was clipped by 2 bases and J by 7 bases, with 24 bases between them. The germline V gene has CDR1 MGHRA and CDR2 YSYEKL. CDR3 residues: CASSQHPPGQLTEEQYF. CDR3 coding DNA: TGCGCCAGCAGCCAACACCCACCGGGACAACTTACAGAAGAGCAGTACTTC.

Of note for this clone: The junction departs from the called germline gene at one end, perhaps through a read error. This chain links TRBV6-1 with TRBJ1-2; perhaps TRBD1 as D (5 bases). The germline gives CDR1 MNHNS, CDR2 SASEGT. The CDR3 extends over 15 amino acids. The CDR3 sequence: CAISEEPGTVYGYTF. The DNA for the CDR3 is TGTGCCATCAGTGAGGAGCCAGGGACTGTGTATGGCTACACCTTC.

V usage is TRBV19 and J usage is TRBJ2-7, with TRBD1 matching over 7 bases. The CDR3 runs to 14 residues. CDR1 and CDR2 from the germline V gene are LNHDA and SQIVND (reference sequence). V lost 1 base to trimming and J lost 3 bases; unmatched junction nucleotides: 3. The CDR3 here is CASSIGGQFYEQYF. The CDR3 bases are TGTGCCAGTAGTATAGGGGGACAGTTCTACGAGCAGTACTTC.

The chain carries TRBV5-1 and TRBJ2-5; 7 positions agree with TRBD1. The assigned J gene may be wrong: the sequence end matches TRBJ2-7 better. CDR3 length: 13 residues. Germline assignment: CDR1 SGHRS and CDR2 YFSETQ. CDR3 coding DNA: TGCGCCAGCAAGACAGGGCGCTCGGACGAGCAGTACTTC. It encodes CASKTGRSDEQYF.

V and J are TRBV29-1 and TRBJ1-2, with a weak D call TRBD1 (5 bases). This CDR3 region has 11 residues. Trimming removed 5 bases at V and 8 bases at J, with 12 bases between. CDR1 is SQVTM, CDR2 ANQGSEA, per germline. CDR3 protein: CSVWGGLGYTF. CDR3 in DNA: TGCAGCGTTTGGGGGGGGTTAGGCTACACCTTC.

J is TRBJ2-1 and V is TRBV18, with 7 bases identical to TRBD1. The germline V gene encodes CDR1 KGHSH and CDR2 LQKENI. CDR3 length: 15 residues. J was trimmed by 0 bases and V by 4 bases; bases with no gene match: 3. The chain's CDR3 is CASSLRDSSYNEQFF. The CDR3 DNA reads as TGTGCCAGCTCACTTCGGGACAGCTCCTACAATGAGCAGTTCTTC.

This clone was observed a few times. The J gene is TRBJ2-7, the V gene TRBV4-3; a weak D match, TRBD2 (6 bases). The V gene lost 4 bases and the J gene lost 5 bases, with 21 bases spanning the gap. The CDR3 consists of 16 residues. Germline V CDR1 and CDR2: LGHNA, YSLEER. The CDR3 is CASSPEPRGILHEQYF. CDR3 nucleotide sequence: TGCGCCAGCAGCCCTGAGCCACGCGGGATCCTCCACGAGCAGTACTTC.

J is TRBJ2-4 and V is TRBV11-3; 10 nucleotides match TRBD2. J lost 2 bases, V lost 7 bases, and 5 bases had no gene match. The CDR3 has 15 amino acids. Germline V gene lookup returns CDR1 SGHNT and CDR2 YENEEA. The CDR3 protein is CASTSGSWTKNIQYF. The CDR3 DNA is TGTGCCAGCACTAGCGGGAGTTGGACCAAAAACATTCAGTACTTC.

In DNA form, the CDR3 reads TGTGCCAGCTCAGTCAATTCGAGGGACTTCACAGATACGCAGTATTTT. Translation: CASSVNSRDFTDTQYF. V usage is TRBV18 and J usage is TRBJ2-3; TRBD2 might be the D (6 bases). Between the trimmed V and J ends, which lost 5 bases and 2 bases, there was a span of 17 bases. The germline CDR1 and CDR2 sequences are KGHSH and LQKENI. CDR3 length: 16 residues.

In its sample, this clone was seen once. The J gene is TRBJ2-7, the V gene TRBV30; TRBD2 agrees at 7 bases. Trimming at V came to 4 bases and at J to 5 bases, leaving 11 bases not matched to a gene. This CDR3 spans 14 amino acids. Germline CDR1 and CDR2: GTSNPN and SVGIG (reference sequence). CDR3 nucleotide sequence: TGTGCCTGGAATACCCAGCGGGAATACCACGAGCAGTACTTC. Its translation is CAWNTQREYHEQYF.

The rearrangement uses TRBV10-3 and TRBJ1-2; the D gene is possibly TRBD1 (6 bases). The V gene lost 8 bases and the J gene lost 1 base, with 20 bases spanning the gap. The CDR3 contains 16 residues. The germline CDR1 and CDR2 sequences are ENHRY and SYGVKD. CDR3 region: CAIQQRGASNNYGYTF. For the CDR3, the DNA is TGTGCCATCCAACAACGGGGGGCCTCCAATAACTATGGCTACACCTTC.

The rearrangement joins TRBV19 to TRBJ2-7; possibly TRBD1 for D (5 bases). The V end was cut by 8 bases, the J end by 0 bases, with 11 bases between. Germline V gene data show CDR1 as LNHDA and CDR2 as SQIVND (reference sequence). CDR3 size: 13 residues. Written as DNA, the CDR3 is TGTGCCAGTCAGGACATTTACTCCTACGAGCAGTACTTC. Translation gives CASQDIYSYEQYF.

The chain employs TRBV7-9 and TRBJ1-1; 9 nucleotides agree with TRBD1. The trim removed 5 bases at V and 5 bases at J, leaving 9 bases unmatched. Germline V lookup: CDR1 SEHNR, CDR2 FQNEAQ (reference sequence). CDR3 length equals 15 residues. The CDR3 loop is CASSPPGQGWTEAFF. In DNA form, the CDR3 reads TGTGCCAGCAGCCCTCCGGGACAGGGTTGGACTGAAGCTTTCTTT.

This clone was seen a single time. This chain links TRBV19 with TRBJ1-2, with 7 bases identical to TRBD1. Trimming removed 4 bases from V and 0 bases from J; junction bases left unmatched: 8. Germline loops: CDR1 LNHDA, CDR2 SQIVND (reference sequence). CDR3 length equals 16 residues. In nucleotides, the CDR3 is TGTGCCAGTAGTAAAAGGGGGACAGCCTCTAACTATGGCTACACCTTC. Residues: CASSKRGTASNYGYTF.

This clone showed up just once. The chain combines TRBV28 with TRBJ2-4, with D perhaps TRBD2 (5 bases). The CDR3 runs 13 residues. The V end lost 3 bases, the J end lost 4 bases, and 7 bases lay between the germline ends. Germline V CDR1 and CDR2: MDHEN, SYDVKM. The CDR3 loop reads CASSFRGKNIQYF. As DNA, the CDR3 is TGTGCCAGCAGTTTTAGAGGGAAAAACATTCAGTACTTC. Complete variable domain (other parts from reference TRBV28 and TRBJ2-4): DVKVTQSSRYLVKRTGEKVFLECVQDMDHENMFWYRQDPGLGLRLIYFSYDVKMKEKGDIPEGYSVSREKKERFSLILESASTNQTSMYLCASSFRGKNIQYFGAGTRLSVL.

The chain joins TRBV7-9 to TRBJ1-1; a possible D gene is TRBD1 (5 bases). V was shortened by 3 bases and J by 1 base, with 18 bases between the two germline ends. CDR1 and CDR2 from the germline V gene are SEHNR and FQNEAQ (reference sequence). CDR3 length: 17 amino acids. The CDR3 coding sequence is TGTGCCAGCAGCTTGGGGCAGTGGGGGGACCAGAACACTGAAGCTTTCTTT. This sequence encodes CASSLGQWGDQNTEAFF.